Given below is one T cell receptor beta chain in context. The source of the sample is a study of cytotoxic CD8 clonotypes in ibrutinib-treated CLL. Measured with immunoSEQ multiplex PCR; TCRdb has only the in-frame clones, and not every one. In the table there are 150,000 to 200,000 clones, 70% to 90% of which are singletons. The CDR3 is 13 amino acids. The V end was cut by 4 bases, the J end by 5 bases, with 11 bases between. Germline CDR1 is LNHDA and CDR2 is SQIVND (reference sequence). The rearrangement uses TRBV19 and TRBJ1-1; a weak D match, TRBD1 (5 bases). This sequence was found in a human donor with chronic lymphocytic leukemia. Sequenced here: PBMCs, sampled at disease progression, from a patient treated with ibrutinib. Written as DNA, the CDR3 is TGTGCCAGTAGTACCTACGGGGGGACTGAAGCTTTCTTT. It specifies CASSTYGGTEAFF. Drawing the rest from reference TRBV19 and TRBJ1-1, the complete variable domain is DGGITQSPKYLFRKEGQNVTLSCEQNLNHDAMYWYRQDPGQGLRLIYYSQIVNDFQKGDIAEGYSVSREKKESFPLTVTSAQKNPTAFYLCASSTYGGTEAFFGQGTRLTVV.